The 29 T cell receptor beta chains in this list originate from one sample, sequenced in a study of T cell repertoires in cytomegalovirus infection. Via MiXCR, TCRdb re-called the reads, giving one row per CDR3 protein. The repertoire includes some 240,000 distinct CDR3 sequences, about a sixth of them detected once, and around half sits in the top ten. Sequencing was done on a sample of CD8+ T cells from PBMCs. The receptors were gathered from a human donor in good health (CMV status not recorded). Some clones in this sample may be carry-over from other donors' samples.

This clonotype was seen many times. This chain joins TRBV5-6 and TRBJ1-1; the match to TRBD1 covers 7 bases. The CDR3 has 15 amino acids. V was pared by 0 bases and J by 1 base, with 3 bases of the junction left unmatched. Germline CDR1 and CDR2: SGHDT and YYEEEE. Here the CDR3 reads CASSLATGKNTEAFF. The DNA for the CDR3 is TGTGCCAGCAGCTTGGCGACAGGGAAGAACACTGAAGCTTTCTTT.

Worth noting for this clonotype: The conserved phenylalanine or tryptophan is not found at the CDR3 terminus, so this likely reflects a read error. V usage is TRBV7-2 and J usage is TRBJ1-2; TRBD1 agrees at 7 bases. The CDR3 sequence is 14 residues long. The V gene end was trimmed by 4 bases and the J gene end by 8 bases; junction bases not matched to a gene: 10. Germline assignment: CDR1 SGHTA and CDR2 FQGNSA. This CDR3 reads CASSSNDRVGGYTY. The CDR3 DNA is TGTGCCAGCAGCTCAAATGACAGGGTCGGCGGCTACACCTAC.

The gene calls are TRBV9 and TRBJ2-1, with D perhaps matching TRBD1 (5 bases). The CDR3 is made up of 18 amino acids. V gave up 4 bases and J gave up 3 bases, with 23 bases separating them. CDR1 is SGDLS, CDR2 YYNGEE, per germline. The CDR3 here is CASSSPRFGRVVYNEQFF. The CDR3 nucleotides read TGTGCCAGCAGCTCCCCCCGATTTGGCAGGGTCGTCTACAATGAGCAGTTCTTC.

This clonotype was detected many times. J is TRBJ2-1 and V is TRBV3-1; 7 nucleotides agree with TRBD1. Germline CDR1 is LGHDT and CDR2 is YNNKEL (reference sequence). V lost 5 bases, J lost 7 bases, and 17 bases stayed unmatched. The CDR3 runs 17 residues. In nucleotides, the CDR3 is TGTGCCAGCAGCATTACCCGGTTTCAGGGGGTGGTTAATGAGCAGTTCTTC. Translated, it gives CASSITRFQGVVNEQFF.

The V and J genes are TRBV10-3 and TRBJ2-1; 12 nucleotides match TRBD2. From germline, CDR1 is ENHRY and CDR2 SYGVKD. The CDR3 covers 16 residues. After removal of 0 bases from V and 4 bases from J, the junction contained 1 base not matched to a gene. For the CDR3, the DNA is TGTGCCATCAGTGAGTCGGGACTAGCGGGTTACAATGAGCAGTTCTTC. Translating gives CAISESGLAGYNEQFF.

This clonotype was recorded at least ten times. V usage is TRBV7-6 and J usage is TRBJ2-3; 10 nucleotides agree with TRBD2. The CDR3 extends over 17 amino acids. Losses at the gene ends were 5 bases for V and 2 bases for J; bases not matched to a gene: 10. Per the germline V gene, CDR1 is SGHVS and CDR2 is FNYEAQ. The chain's CDR3 is CASSPTPSGGVTDTQYF. In nucleotides, the CDR3 is TGTGCCAGCAGCCCCACCCCTAGCGGGGGTGTCACAGATACGCAGTATTTT.

There are a few counts of this clonotype. This chain uses TRBV7-9 with TRBJ2-3, with 8 bases that match TRBD2. The CDR3 has 15 residues. V gave up 4 bases and J gave up 1 base; unmatched junction bases: 4. CDR1 SEHNR and CDR2 FQNEAQ come from the germline V gene (reference sequence). CDR3 sequence reads: CASSWRGVRTDTQYF. CDR3 in DNA: TGTGCCAGCAGCTGGCGGGGGGTTCGCACAGATACGCAGTATTTT.

This chain connects TRBV5-4 to TRBJ1-2, with D maybe TRBD1 (6 bases). Germline lookup yields CDR1 SGHNT and CDR2 YYREEE (reference sequence). The V gene lost 4 bases and the J gene lost 8 bases, with 15 bases spanning the gap. The CDR3 has 13 residues. Here the CDR3 DNA reads TGTGCCAGCAGCCAAAACCCAGGGGAAGGCTACACCTTC. It is translated as CASSQNPGEGYTF.

This clonotype was found a few times. The chain links TRBV7-2 to TRBJ2-7, with TRBD2 matching 9 bases. The CDR3 is 17 residues long. V lost 1 base, J lost 4 bases, and 11 bases stayed unmatched. The germline V gene encodes CDR1 SGHTA and CDR2 FQGNSA. CDR3 sequence: CASSLDVLRGGLYEQYF. The CDR3 coding sequence is TGTGCCAGCAGCTTAGATGTTCTGCGGGGGGGCCTTTACGAGCAGTACTTC.

This clonotype was detected only a few times. The DNA for the CDR3 is TGTGCCAGCAGTGCCTCGACAGCGAGCTCCTATAATTCACCCCTCCACTTT. Its translation is CASSASTASSYNSPLHF. The chain is built from TRBV28 and TRBJ1-6, with D perhaps TRBD1 (5 bases). This CDR3 contains 17 residues. Germline V CDR1 and CDR2: MDHEN, SYDVKM. Between the trimmed V and J ends, which lost 5 bases and 0 bases, there was a span of 14 bases.

The chain is built from TRBV15 and TRBJ1-1; 9 bases match TRBD1. The CDR3 has 15 amino acids. Germline V gives CDR1 LNHNV, CDR2 YYDKDF (reference sequence). V shed 1 base, J shed 6 bases, and the junction held 6 bases outside the gene matches. DNA for the CDR3: TGTGCCACCAGCAGAGGGGACAGGGATATCCCTGAAGCTTTCTTT. Protein product: CATSRGDRDIPEAFF.

This clonotype has more than one count but fewer than ten. This sequence joins TRBV19 and TRBJ1-2, with 7 bases that match TRBD1. V trimming: 5 bases; J trimming: 2 bases; junction bases outside the gene matches: 8. Germline CDR1 LNHDA, CDR2 SQIVND (reference sequence). This CDR3 is 15 amino acids long. The chain's CDR3 is CASSGRQGGNYGYTF. In nucleotides, the CDR3 is TGTGCCAGTAGTGGAAGACAGGGAGGAAACTATGGCTACACCTTC.

This clonotype was counted many times. V usage is TRBV6-2 or TRBV6-3 and J usage is TRBJ2-7, with TRBD1 matching 7 bases. The V gene end was trimmed by 6 bases and the J gene end by 0 bases; junction bases not matched to a gene: 11. The length of the CDR3 is 16 residues. Germline assignment: CDR1 MNHEY and CDR2 SVGEGT. The CDR3 DNA is TGTGCCAGCAGCGCCTCGACAGGGAAGGGCTCCTACGAGCAGTACTTC. Protein sequence: CASSASTGKGSYEQYF.

Only a few counts were recorded for this clonotype. V gene TRBV13 combines with J gene TRBJ2-1; D gene ambiguous. V was cut by 6 bases and J by 6 bases, with 27 bases left in between. Per the germline V gene, CDR1 is PRHDT and CDR2 is FYEKMQ (reference sequence). The CDR3 has 18 residues. This chain's CDR3 is CASSTFEGTTKDPNEQFF. For the CDR3, the DNA is TGTGCCAGCAGTACCTTTGAAGGAACAACAAAAGACCCCAATGAGCAGTTCTTC.

At least ten counts were recorded for this clonotype. The rearrangement joins TRBV28 to TRBJ2-2; 8 bases map to TRBD2. The CDR3 totals 14 residues. The V gene's germline CDR1 is MDHEN and CDR2 SYDVKM. J gave up 1 base and V 6 bases, and 1 base lay outside the gene matches. This chain's CDR3 is CASSLAGNTGELFF. For the CDR3, the DNA is TGTGCCAGCAGCCTAGCGGGGAACACCGGGGAGCTGTTTTTT.

This clonotype was observed at least ten times. The junction and the germline gene differ at one end; a read error may be behind it. The rearrangement uses TRBV11-2 and TRBJ1-2, with D tentatively TRBD1 (5 bases). Germline V gene sequence: CDR1 SGHAT, CDR2 FQNNGV. This CDR3 spans 12 amino acids. The CDR3 DNA follows: TGTGCCAGCAGTTTAGGGGAAAGTGGCTACACCTTC. Its protein product is CASSLGESGYTF.

This clonotype came up a few times. CDR3 bases: TGTGCCAGCAGCGACAGGACAGGGGGCATCACTGAAGCTTTCTTT. This gives the protein CASSDRTGGITEAFF. This chain connects TRBV9 to TRBJ1-1, with 11 bases lining up with TRBD1. The length of the CDR3 is 15 residues. V shed 3 bases, J shed 4 bases, and the junction held 5 bases outside the gene matches. Germline values: CDR1 SGDLS, CDR2 YYNGEE.

The gene calls are TRBV6-1 and TRBJ1-1; the D gene is possibly TRBD1 (5 bases). The CDR3 is 15 amino acids. CDR1 is MNHNS and CDR2 is SASEGT in the germline V gene. The ends were cut back, 8 bases at V and 1 base at J, with 17 bases in the middle. The CDR3, as DNA: TGTGCCAGCGGTTACGCCGGGACGGGGAACACTGAAGCTTTCTTT. Translating gives CASGYAGTGNTEAFF.

In this sample, this clonotype turned up many times. The V and J genes are TRBV4-3 and TRBJ2-1; D is undetermined. The CDR3 contains 13 residues. V lost 0 bases to trimming and J lost 10 bases, with 10 bases between them. The germline V gene has CDR1 LGHNA and CDR2 YSLEER. The CDR3: CASSQDRRGEQFF. CDR3 coding DNA: TGCGCCAGCAGCCAAGATCGGCGAGGCGAGCAGTTCTTC.

The chain couples TRBV5-1 to TRBJ2-7, with 10 bases aligning to TRBD1. The CDR3 totals 17 residues. The J segment lost 2 bases and the V segment lost 0 bases, leaving 8 bases of the junction unmatched. CDR1 and CDR2 from the germline V gene are SGHRS and YFSETQ. DNA of the CDR3: TGCGCCAGCAGCTTGGATCCCGGGACAGGGGTCACCTACGAGCAGTACTTC. Protein product: CASSLDPGTGVTYEQYF.

In its sample, this clonotype was seen many times. The chain carries TRBV7-2 and TRBJ2-7; weak D call: TRBD1 (5 bases). The CDR3 is 17 residues long. V lost 1 base to trimming and J lost 0 bases, with 16 bases between them. Germline V CDR1 and CDR2: SGHTA, FQGNSA. The CDR3 loop reads CASSLDGGADTSYEQYF. As DNA, the CDR3 is TGTGCCAGCAGCTTAGACGGTGGGGCAGATACCTCCTACGAGCAGTACTTC.

The CDR3 DNA reads TGTGCCAGCAGCATCGCTCCGGGGGTGAGGAACGAGCAGTACTTC. This encodes CASSIAPGVRNEQYF. The rearrangement links TRBV12-3 or TRBV12-4 to TRBJ2-7; TRBD2 might be the D (6 bases). V was pared by 6 bases and J by 5 bases, with 20 bases between. CDR3 length: 15 amino acids.

Ten or more counts support this clonotype. This chain uses TRBV28 with TRBJ2-5, with D uncertain. This CDR3 contains 15 residues. Trimming left V 3 bases short and J 5 bases short, with 16 bases between. Germline V gene lookup returns CDR1 MDHEN and CDR2 SYDVKM. The CDR3: CASSFDVEAGETQYF. The CDR3 coding sequence is TGTGCCAGCAGTTTTGACGTCGAAGCCGGGGAGACCCAGTACTTC.

This clonotype was counted between two and nine times. The chain is built from TRBV20-1 and TRBJ1-1; tentatively, D is TRBD1 (6 bases). The V end lost 5 bases, the J end lost 1 base, and 14 bases lay between the germline ends. The CDR3 covers 14 residues. Germline V gene sequence: CDR1 DFQATT, CDR2 SNEGSKA (reference sequence). The CDR3 reads CSAQQGNRNTEAFF. The CDR3 nucleotides read TGCAGTGCTCAACAGGGCAACAGGAACACTGAAGCTTTCTTT.

This clonotype was observed at least ten times. This chain links TRBV18 with TRBJ2-6; D is unresolved. Trimming cost V 3 bases and J 0 bases, with 21 bases left between them. This CDR3 region has 20 residues. The V gene's germline CDR1 is KGHSH and CDR2 LQKENI. The CDR3 is CASSPLVISSLYSGANVLTF. The DNA for the CDR3 is TGTGCCAGCTCACCGCTGGTTATTTCCAGCCTCTACTCTGGGGCCAACGTCCTGACTTTC.

This chain connects TRBV6-6 to TRBJ1-1, with TRBD1 identical over 8 bases. Germline trimming cut 7 bases from V and 0 bases from J; bases unmatched to any gene: 19. CDR1 and CDR2 from the germline V gene are MNHNY and SVGAGI (reference sequence). This CDR3 comprises 19 residues. In DNA, the CDR3 is TGTGCCAGCATTTGGACTTTGGACAGGGTCCTGCTTATGAACACTGAAGCTTTCTTT. Residues: CASIWTLDRVLLMNTEAFF.

This clonotype was detected a few times. The chain uses TRBV29-1 and TRBJ1-1, with 8 bases fitting TRBD1. Germline V lookup: CDR1 SQVTM, CDR2 ANQGSEA. V trimming: 4 bases; J trimming: 5 bases; junction bases outside the gene matches: 3. There are 12 residues in the CDR3. The DNA of the CDR3 is TGCAGCGTTGGACAGGGGAGGACTGAAGCTTTCTTT. Protein product: CSVGQGRTEAFF.

The V call is TRBV12-5, the J call TRBJ2-5, with D uncertain. This CDR3 contains 13 residues. Germline CDR1 and CDR2: LGHNT and FRNRAP. The V gene lost 7 bases and the J gene lost 1 base, with 10 bases spanning the gap. CDR3 sequence (DNA): TGTGCTAGTGCCTTGACACCCCAAGAGACCCAGTACTTC. It codes for CASALTPQETQYF.

The rearrangement joins TRBV5-6 to TRBJ2-3, with a weak D call TRBD2 (5 bases). V lost 1 base and J 10 bases, leaving 10 bases between the germline ends. Germline values: CDR1 SGHDT, CDR2 YYEEEE. CDR3 size: 12 residues. CDR3 nucleotide sequence: TGTGCCAGCAGCTTGTCCGGGGTTCCGCAGTATTTT. It yields the protein CASSLSGVPQYF.